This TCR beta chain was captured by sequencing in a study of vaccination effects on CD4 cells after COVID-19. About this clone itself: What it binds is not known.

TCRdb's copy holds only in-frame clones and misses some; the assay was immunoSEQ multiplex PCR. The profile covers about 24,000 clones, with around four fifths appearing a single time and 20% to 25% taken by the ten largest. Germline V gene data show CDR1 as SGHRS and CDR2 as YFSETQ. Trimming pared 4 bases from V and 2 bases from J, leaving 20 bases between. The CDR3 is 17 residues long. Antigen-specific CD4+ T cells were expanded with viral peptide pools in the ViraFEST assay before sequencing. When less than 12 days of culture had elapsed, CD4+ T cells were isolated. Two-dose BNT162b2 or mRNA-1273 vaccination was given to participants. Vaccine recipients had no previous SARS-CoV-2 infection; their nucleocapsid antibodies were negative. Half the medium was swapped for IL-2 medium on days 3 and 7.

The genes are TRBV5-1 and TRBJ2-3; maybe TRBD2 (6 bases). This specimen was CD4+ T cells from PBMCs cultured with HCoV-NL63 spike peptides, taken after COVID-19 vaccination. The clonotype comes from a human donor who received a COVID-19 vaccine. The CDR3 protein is CASSLHGTYGNTDTQYF. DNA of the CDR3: TGCGCCAGCAGCCTACACGGGACTTACGGGAACACAGATACGCAGTATTTT. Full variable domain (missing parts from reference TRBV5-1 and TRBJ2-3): KAGVTQTPRYLIKTRGQQVTLSCSPISGHRSVSWYQQTPGQGLQFLFEYFSETQRNKGNFPGRFSGRQFSNSRSEMNVSTLELGDSALYLCASSLHGTYGNTDTQYFGPGTRLTVL.